Each of the 31 T cell receptor beta chains below was sequenced from the same sample in a study of Ad26.COV2.S vaccination and SARS-CoV-2 variants listed by TCRdb under 2021. Sample treatment or condition, as interpreted from the label and publication: roughly 18 received Ad26.COV2.S at low or high dose, single or two shots; about five received placebo; per-sample allocation not given. For vaccine and placebo recipients, the sequenced repertoires came from samples collected on day 63 after the first injection. The protocol used for the library was the immunoSEQ multiplex PCR assay. TCRdb stores this immuneACCESS table with in-frame sequences only. Part of the clones is absent; in the studies checked, under half of the shortfall reflects unresolved V genes, and no reason is known for the rest. The sample has around 300,000 clones on record, 80% to 90% of them singletons. The ten largest clones represent around a tenth of the sample.

The sequencing used peripheral blood, collected in a trial of Ad26.COV2.S vaccine versus placebo. These receptors originate from a person between 18 and 59 years old who received the Ad26.COV2.S COVID-19 vaccine or a placebo.

This chain uses TRBV7-8 with TRBJ1-2; D is uncertain. The length of the CDR3 is 16 residues. Trimming took 0 bases from V and 3 from J, leaving 14 bases between them. Germline loops: CDR1 SGHVS, CDR2 FQNEAQ. The CDR3 nucleotides read TGTGCCAGCAGCTTAGCGCTTACCCCGAGGGACTATGGCTACACCTTC. Amino acid sequence: CASSLALTPRDYGYTF.

This chain joins TRBV28 and TRBJ2-1; 7 bases align to TRBD2. The junction had 4 bases not matched to a gene; V was cut back by 7 bases and J by 4 bases. The CDR3 runs to 13 residues. Per the germline V gene, CDR1 is MDHEN and CDR2 is SYDVKM. The DNA for the CDR3 is TGTGCCAGCACATGGGGGGGATACAATGAGCAGTTCTTC. This gives the protein CASTWGGYNEQFF.

This clone is a singleton in its sample. This chain uses TRBV27 with TRBJ1-2, with D possibly matching TRBD1 (6 bases). CDR3 length: 15 residues. V gave up 6 bases and J gave up 6 bases, with 20 bases separating them. Per germline, CDR1 MNHEY and CDR2 SMNVEV (reference sequence). The CDR3 protein is CASSPTQGVQDGYTF. The CDR3 DNA reads TGTGCCAGCAGCCCTACACAGGGAGTACAAGATGGCTACACCTTC.

The V gene is TRBV9, the J gene TRBJ1-6; D is possibly TRBD1 (5 bases). Trimming stripped 0 bases from V and 10 bases from J, with 8 bases between. Per germline, CDR1 SGDLS and CDR2 YYNGEE. This CDR3 contains 13 residues. CDR3 amino acids: CASSVGRGSPLHF. CDR3 in DNA: TGTGCCAGCAGCGTAGGGAGGGGATCACCCCTCCACTTT.

V and J are TRBV4-2 and TRBJ2-1; no definite D call. V lost 3 bases, J lost 8 bases, and 14 bases lay in between. This CDR3 spans 14 amino acids. Germline loops: CDR1 LGHNA, CDR2 YNFKEQ. CDR3 coding DNA: TGTGCCAGCAGCCAGGCTGATATGCACGATGAGCAGTTCTTC. Its translation is CASSQADMHDEQFF.

The chain couples TRBV13 to TRBJ2-2; no clear D gene. The CDR3 loop spans 14 amino acids. Trimming cost V 1 base and J 4 bases, with 7 bases left between them. Looked up from germline, CDR1 is PRHDT and CDR2 is FYEKMQ (reference sequence). The CDR3 coding sequence is TGTGCCAGCAGCTTAGTTCGGGCCACCGGGGAGCTGTTTTTT. It codes for CASSLVRATGELFF.

V is TRBV28 and J is TRBJ2-5, with 7 positions matching TRBD1. With V trimmed by 4 bases and J by 5 bases, 19 bases remained unmatched. CDR1 is MDHEN, CDR2 SYDVKM, per germline. The CDR3 covers 18 residues. The DNA of the CDR3 is TGTGCCAGCAGTTATTCCCCGGGACAGCGAACTTCAGGGGAGACCCAGTACTTC. As protein: CASSYSPGQRTSGETQYF.

The chain recombines TRBV19 with TRBJ2-1; perhaps TRBD2 as D (6 bases). The V gene lost 6 bases and the J gene lost 0 bases, with 15 bases spanning the gap. CDR1 is LNHDA, CDR2 SQIVND, per germline (reference sequence). The CDR3 covers 16 residues. The CDR3 region is CASRGRMTGSYNEQFF. The CDR3 region has the DNA TGTGCCAGTAGAGGGAGGATGACTGGCTCCTACAATGAGCAGTTCTTC.

This clone was detected once. V is TRBV3-1 (or the pseudogene TRBV3-2) and J is TRBJ2-5; 12 bases are a match to TRBD2. Looked up from germline, CDR1 is LGHDT and CDR2 is YNNKEL (reference sequence). This CDR3 spans 19 amino acids. J was trimmed by 7 bases and V by 1 base; bases with no gene match: 16. The CDR3 DNA reads as TGTGCCAGCAGCCAAGTACTAGCGGGAGGAGGGGCCGGATTAGGGACCCAGTACTTC. Protein: CASSQVLAGGGAGLGTQYF.

The chain links TRBV6-5 to TRBJ1-4; tentative D call: TRBD1 (5 bases). CDR1 and CDR2 (germline): MNHEY, SVGAGI. Deletions cut 6 bases from V and 4 bases from J, with 15 bases between. The CDR3 spans 15 residues. The DNA for the CDR3 is TGTGCCAGCAGGAAACCGGGACTCCTTAATGAAAAACTGTTTTTT. Translated: CASRKPGLLNEKLFF.

This chain connects TRBV30 to TRBJ2-2, with 9 bases identical to TRBD1. CDR1 is GTSNPN, CDR2 SVGIG, per germline (reference sequence). This CDR3 has 14 amino acids. V shed 5 bases and J 6 bases; nucleotides not matched to a gene: 7. The CDR3 region is CAWDPGQGPGELFF. In nucleotides, the CDR3 is TGTGCCTGGGACCCGGGACAGGGCCCCGGGGAGCTGTTTTTT.

The V gene is TRBV27, the J gene TRBJ1-1, with D possibly TRBD1 on 6 matching bases. The germline V gene encodes CDR1 MNHEY and CDR2 SMNVEV (reference sequence). V lost 6 bases and J 2 bases, leaving 13 bases between the germline ends. This CDR3 spans 14 amino acids. In DNA form, the CDR3 reads TGTGCCAGCAGGTCCGGGACATACAACACTGAAGCTTTCTTT. Translation gives CASRSGTYNTEAFF.

The chain is built from TRBV14 and TRBJ1-2, with a tentative D call TRBD1 (6 bases). CDR3 length: 14 amino acids. V shed 3 bases and J shed 4 bases, with 12 bases lying between them. In germline, CDR1 is SGHDN, CDR2 FVKESK. The CDR3 spells CASSQRVGGYGYTF. The CDR3 bases are TGTGCCAGCAGCCAGAGGGTAGGGGGCTATGGCTACACCTTC.

V and J are TRBV6-4 and TRBJ2-1; D tentatively reads TRBD1 or TRBD2 (5 bases each). CDR1 and CDR2 from the germline V gene are MRHNA and SNTAGT. The V end was cut by 4 bases, the J end by 6 bases, with 13 bases between. The CDR3 consists of 14 residues. The CDR3 nucleotides are TGTGCCAGCAGTGGGCAGGGAGAGGGCAATGAGCAGTTCTTC. Protein: CASSGQGEGNEQFF.

This clone turned up a few times. The chain recombines TRBV5-1 with TRBJ1-2; D perhaps matches TRBD1 (5 bases). The CDR3 contains 14 residues. Germline V gene lookup returns CDR1 SGHRS and CDR2 YFSETQ. Between the trimmed V and J ends, which lost 0 bases and 6 bases, there was a span of 12 bases. The CDR3 nucleotides are TGCGCCAGCAGCTTGGCCTCCAGAGGGGATGGCTACACCTTC. This gives the protein CASSLASRGDGYTF.

The chain is built from TRBV9 and TRBJ2-7; a possible D gene is TRBD2 (6 bases). V lost 0 bases, J lost 6 bases, and 13 bases lay in between. The CDR3 consists of 14 residues. Germline CDR1 and CDR2: SGDLS and YYNGEE. The CDR3 spells CASSVEVGGSEQYF. CDR3 nucleotide sequence: TGTGCCAGCAGCGTAGAGGTGGGAGGAAGCGAGCAGTACTTC. The variable domain in full, completed from reference TRBV9 and TRBJ2-7, reads DSGVTQTPKHLITATGQRVTLRCSPRSGDLSVYWYQQSLDQGLQFLIQYYNGEERAKGNILERFSAQQFPDLHSELNLSSLELGDSALYFCASSVEVGGSEQYFGPGTRLTVT.

This clone was detected a few times. The chain's CDR3 is CASSLGQKSFSGNTIYF. The CDR3 DNA reads as TGTGCCAGCAGCTTAGGACAAAAAAGCTTCTCTGGAAACACCATATATTTT. The chain employs TRBV13 and TRBJ1-3, with D uncertain. Germline-derived CDR1 and CDR2 are PRHDT and FYEKMQ (reference sequence). The CDR3 covers 17 residues. V lost 0 bases to trimming and J lost 0 bases, with 12 bases between them.

This rearrangement joins TRBV10-3 to TRBJ1-1, with D possibly TRBD1 on 5 matching bases. The V gene lost 10 bases and the J gene lost 0 bases, with 9 bases spanning the gap. The CDR3 is 12 amino acids. Germline CDR1 ENHRY, CDR2 SYGVKD. CDR3 protein: CATAGVNTEAFF. CDR3 DNA sequence: TGTGCCACCGCGGGGGTGAACACTGAAGCTTTCTTT.

The V call is TRBV28, the J call TRBJ1-1; D is perhaps TRBD1 (6 bases). This CDR3 has 16 residues. V gave up 4 bases and J gave up 3 bases, with 18 bases separating them. Germline CDR1 is MDHEN and CDR2 is SYDVKM. In DNA form, the CDR3 reads TGTGCCAGCAGTTCATACTCTTACAGGGATGACACTGAAGCTTTCTTT. This translates into CASSSYSYRDDTEAFF.

This clone occurred once. CDR3 sequence: CASSKGADRPQHF. CDR3 nucleotides: TGTGCCAGCAGCAAGGGGGCGGACCGGCCCCAGCATTTT. V and J are TRBV7-2 and TRBJ1-5; 7 bases match TRBD1. Trimming took 5 bases from V and 9 from J; bases not matched to a gene: 7. There are 13 residues in the CDR3. The germline V gene has CDR1 SGHTA and CDR2 FQGNSA.

The J gene is TRBJ2-7, the V gene TRBV15; D uncertain. Trimming left V 0 bases short and J 4 bases short, with 13 bases between. CDR1 is LNHNV, CDR2 YYDKDF, per germline (reference sequence). This CDR3 region has 15 residues. DNA for the CDR3: TGTGCCACCAGCAGAGATGCCACGAATTCTTACGAGCAGTACTTC. Translated, it gives CATSRDATNSYEQYF.

This clone has only a few counts. J is TRBJ2-2 and V is TRBV4-3; 7 nucleotides align to TRBD2. This CDR3 contains 18 residues. CDR1 is LGHNA and CDR2 is YSLEER in the germline V gene. V lost 2 bases and J lost 5; bases outside the gene matches: 14. CDR3 region: CASSQPPSREGFTGELFF. The DNA for the CDR3 is TGCGCCAGCAGCCAACCTCCGAGCAGGGAGGGGTTTACCGGGGAGCTGTTTTTT.

CDR3 loop: CASSLNRAVGSNYGYTF. CDR3 sequence (DNA): TGTGCCAGCAGCTTAAATAGGGCCGTCGGCTCCAACTATGGCTACACCTTC. This sequence joins TRBV7-2 and TRBJ1-2; D remains ambiguous. Germline lookup yields CDR1 SGHTA and CDR2 FQGNSA. The germline V and J ends were trimmed by 2 bases and 2 bases, with 18 bases remaining between them. The CDR3 is made up of 17 amino acids.

This clone was detected a few times. For the CDR3, the DNA is TGCGCCAGCAGCCGTCTAATGGCCCAAGGGACCAATTCACCCCTCCACTTT. Translated: CASSRLMAQGTNSPLHF. This sequence joins TRBV5-1 and TRBJ1-6, with D possibly TRBD1 on 5 matching bases. This CDR3 comprises 17 residues. In germline, CDR1 is SGHRS, CDR2 YFSETQ. Trimming removed 4 bases from V and 7 bases from J, with 21 bases in between.

This clone came up once. The chain recombines TRBV7-9 with TRBJ1-3; TRBD1 agrees at 7 bases. The CDR3 totals 19 residues. The V and J ends lost 5 bases and 2 bases, in that order; junction bases with no gene match: 18. The germline gives CDR1 SEHNR, CDR2 FQNEAQ (reference sequence). The CDR3 nucleotides are TGTGCCAGCAGCCATGACCGGGACAGCGCCAGTTTAGCTGGAAACACCATATATTTT. It translates to CASSHDRDSASLAGNTIYF.

The chain has TRBV19 and TRBJ1-5; D is uncertain. CDR3 size: 16 residues. Germline CDR1 and CDR2: LNHDA and SQIVND (reference sequence). Deletions cut 5 bases from V and 0 bases from J, with 14 bases between. CDR3 region: CASSSTETYSNQPQHF. The CDR3 DNA is TGTGCCAGTAGTTCAACAGAGACCTATAGCAATCAGCCCCAGCATTTT. The whole variable domain, filled in from reference TRBV19 and TRBJ1-5, reads DGGITQSPKYLFRKEGQNVTLSCEQNLNHDAMYWYRQDPGQGLRLIYYSQIVNDFQKGDIAEGYSVSREKKESFPLTVTSAQKNPTAFYLCASSSTETYSNQPQHFGDGTRLSIL.

V gene TRBV11-2 combines with J gene TRBJ1-1; maybe TRBD1 (5 bases). Germline V gene lookup returns CDR1 SGHAT and CDR2 FQNNGV. The CDR3 spans 15 residues. V was cut by 1 base and J by 5 bases, with 14 bases left in between. Here the CDR3 DNA reads TGTGCCAGCAGCTTAGTCGGCGGGCGGGGGACTGAAGCTTTCTTT. Protein sequence: CASSLVGGRGTEAFF.

The chain joins TRBV5-7 to TRBJ2-5, with D maybe TRBD2 (5 bases). TRBV5-7 is noted as an ORF with a role that remains uncertain. The CDR3 contains 15 residues. V was cut by 2 bases and J by 2 bases, with 13 bases left in between. The CDR3: CASSLREWWQETQYF. The CDR3 nucleotides read TGTGCCAGCAGCTTAAGGGAGTGGTGGCAAGAGACCCAGTACTTC.

This chain connects TRBV5-1 to TRBJ1-1; D is unclear. Germline V gene sequence: CDR1 SGHRS, CDR2 YFSETQ. V lost 0 bases, J lost 2 bases, and 8 bases lay in between. This CDR3 has 14 amino acids. In DNA form, the CDR3 reads TGCGCCAGCAGCTTGGTCGGGAGAAACACTGAAGCTTTCTTT. Its translation: CASSLVGRNTEAFF.

The chain is built from TRBV28 and TRBJ1-2; no firm D call. The CDR3 spans 11 residues. Trimming cost V 8 bases and J 4 bases, with 8 bases left between them. CDR1 and CDR2 (germline): MDHEN, SYDVKM. CDR3 nucleotide sequence: TGTGCCAGCGAAGGTAGCTATGGCTACACCTTC. It specifies CASEGSYGYTF.

The rearrangement joins TRBV3-1 (or the pseudogene TRBV3-2) to TRBJ2-3; 9 nucleotides line up with TRBD2. CDR1 is LGHDT and CDR2 is YNNKEL in the germline V gene (reference sequence). This CDR3 contains 15 residues. J lost 3 bases, V lost 4 bases, and 5 bases had no gene match. The CDR3 sequence is CASSPSGGRTDTQYF. CDR3 nucleotides: TGTGCCAGCAGCCCCAGCGGGGGGCGTACAGATACGCAGTATTTT.